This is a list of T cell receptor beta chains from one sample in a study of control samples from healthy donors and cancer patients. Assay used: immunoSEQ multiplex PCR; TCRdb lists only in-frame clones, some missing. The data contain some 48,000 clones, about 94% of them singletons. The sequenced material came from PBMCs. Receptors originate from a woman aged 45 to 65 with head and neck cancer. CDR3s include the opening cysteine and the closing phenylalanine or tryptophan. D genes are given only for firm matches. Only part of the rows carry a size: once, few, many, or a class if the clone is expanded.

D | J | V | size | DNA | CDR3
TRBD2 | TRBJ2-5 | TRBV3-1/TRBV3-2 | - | TGTGCCAGCAGCCGTCCAGCTAGCGGGAGAGAGACCCAGTACTTC | CASSRPASGRETQYF
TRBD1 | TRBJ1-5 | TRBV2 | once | TGTGCCTCAAAGGGGGACAGGGCGGGATATCAGCCCCAGCATTTT | CASKGDRAGYQPQHF
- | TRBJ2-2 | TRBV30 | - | TGTGCCTGGAGTGTAAGGCAAAACACCGGGGAGCTGTTTTTT | CAWSVRQNTGELFF
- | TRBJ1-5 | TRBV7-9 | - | TGTGCCAGCAGCAGGACGGGTAGCAATCAGCCCCAGCATTTT | CASSRTGSNQPQHF
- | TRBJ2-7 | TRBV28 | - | TGTGCCAGCAGTTTCTACCAAGCAGCGCACGAGCAGTACTTC | CASSFYQAAHEQYF
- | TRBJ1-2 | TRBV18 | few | TGTGCCAGCTCCCTCCGTCTCGGTGGCTACACCTTC | CASSLRLGGYTF
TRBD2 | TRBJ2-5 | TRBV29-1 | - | TGCAGCTTCCGACTAGCGGCCAACCAAGAGACCCAGTACTTC | CSFRLAANQETQYF
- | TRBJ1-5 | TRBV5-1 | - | TGCGCCAGCAGCTTGGACAAGGGAGGGGCAGGCCAGCCCCAGCATTTT | CASSLDKGGAGQPQHF
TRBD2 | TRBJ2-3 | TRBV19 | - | TGTGCCAGTAGTAGAATAGCGGGGGGGATCACAGATACGCAGTATTTT | CASSRIAGGITDTQYF
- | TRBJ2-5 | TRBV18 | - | TGTGCCAGCTCACCCCCCCGGGTGGAGACCCAGTACTTC | CASSPPRVETQYF
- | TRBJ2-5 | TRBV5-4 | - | TGTGCCAGCAGCGGCACCGCCGGGGAGACCCAGTACTTC | CASSGTAGETQYF
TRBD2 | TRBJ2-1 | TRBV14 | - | TGTGCCAGCAGCCAACACGTAGCGGGGGGACGCTACAATGAGCAGTTCTTC | CASSQHVAGGRYNEQFF
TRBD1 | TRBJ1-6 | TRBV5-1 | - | TGCGCCAGCAGGCAGGGGGCCTATAATTCACCCCTCCACTTT | CASRQGAYNSPLHF
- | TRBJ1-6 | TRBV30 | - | TGTGCCTGGAGCCTTTCAAATTCACCCCTCCACTTT | CAWSLSNSPLHF
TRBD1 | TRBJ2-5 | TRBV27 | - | TGTGCCAGCAGTCCAAGGACAGGGCGAGAGACCCAGTACTTC | CASSPRTGRETQYF
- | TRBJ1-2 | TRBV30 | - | TGTGCCTGGAGTTCAGGGGTAGAGGGATATGGCTACACCTTC | CAWSSGVEGYGYTF
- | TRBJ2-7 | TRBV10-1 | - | TGCGCCAGCAGTGAGTCGAAACTGACCTACGAGCAGTACTTC | CASSESKLTYEQYF
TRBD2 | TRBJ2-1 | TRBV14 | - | TGTGCCAGCAGCCAAGTTAGGGGACTAGCGGGGGGCTCCTCGTTTAATGAGCAGTTCTTC | CASSQVRGLAGGSSFNEQFF
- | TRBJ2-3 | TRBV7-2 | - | TGTGCCAGCAGCGTAGGACTTGACACAGATACGCAGTATTTT | CASSVGLDTDTQYF
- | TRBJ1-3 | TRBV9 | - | TGTGCCAGCAGTGGGGGGGGTATCGAGTCTGGAAACACCATATATTTT | CASSGGGIESGNTIYF
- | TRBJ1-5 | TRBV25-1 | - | TGTGCCAGCAGTCCCGGACTGCTCGGTGGCAATCAGCCCCAGCATTTT | CASSPGLLGGNQPQHF
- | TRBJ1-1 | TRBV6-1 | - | TGTGCCAGCAGTGAAGGACAGCTCACTGAAGCTTTCTTT | CASSEGQLTEAFF
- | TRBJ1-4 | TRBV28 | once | TGTGCCAGCAGTTTCTTCGGGGGGGGCTCGGCTAATGAAAAACTGTTTTTT | CASSFFGGGSANEKLFF
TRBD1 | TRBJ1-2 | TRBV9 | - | TGTGCCAGCAGCTTGGGAGGGACAGGGTTCAATGGCTACACCTTC | CASSLGGTGFNGYTF
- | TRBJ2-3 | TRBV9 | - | TGTGCCAGCAGCTTACGAGGGGTACAAGCAGATACGCAGTATTTT | CASSLRGVQADTQYF
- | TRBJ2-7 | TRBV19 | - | TGTGCCAGTAATAAGCGGCCCCACGAGCAGTACTTC | CASNKRPHEQYF
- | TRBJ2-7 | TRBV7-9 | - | TGTGCCAGCAGCTCCTCAAGGGAGCAGTACTTC | CASSSSREQYF
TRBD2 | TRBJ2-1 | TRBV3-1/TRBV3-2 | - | TGTGCCAGCAGCCGACTAGCGGGAGGGTCCAATGAGCAGTTCTTC | CASSRLAGGSNEQFF
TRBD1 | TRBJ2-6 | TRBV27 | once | TGTGCCAGCAGTCCCTGGGACAGCACCTCTGGGGCCAACGTCCTGACTTTC | CASSPWDSTSGANVLTF
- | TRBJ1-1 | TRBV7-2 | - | TGTGCCAGCAGCTTAGGGACTAACACTGAAGCTTTCTTT | CASSLGTNTEAFF
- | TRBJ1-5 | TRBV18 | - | TGTGCCAGCTCAGCTATGGACTCGACTTACCATCAGCCCCAGCATTTT | CASSAMDSTYHQPQHF
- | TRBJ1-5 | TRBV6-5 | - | TGTGCCAGCAGTTACTCGGGGGGGAATCAGCCCCAGCATTTT | CASSYSGGNQPQHF
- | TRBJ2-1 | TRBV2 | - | TGTGCCAGCAGTCGGTCCCTTCCCGGTGAGCAGTTCTTC | CASSRSLPGEQFF
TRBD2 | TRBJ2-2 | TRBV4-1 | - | TGCGCCAGCAGCCAACCCCTGGGCGGGGGGACTGGCGGGGAGCTGTTTTTT | CASSQPLGGGTGGELFF
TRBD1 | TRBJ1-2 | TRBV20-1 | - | TGCAGTGCTAGTGAGGGACAGGGGACGATTGGCTACACCTTC | CSASEGQGTIGYTF